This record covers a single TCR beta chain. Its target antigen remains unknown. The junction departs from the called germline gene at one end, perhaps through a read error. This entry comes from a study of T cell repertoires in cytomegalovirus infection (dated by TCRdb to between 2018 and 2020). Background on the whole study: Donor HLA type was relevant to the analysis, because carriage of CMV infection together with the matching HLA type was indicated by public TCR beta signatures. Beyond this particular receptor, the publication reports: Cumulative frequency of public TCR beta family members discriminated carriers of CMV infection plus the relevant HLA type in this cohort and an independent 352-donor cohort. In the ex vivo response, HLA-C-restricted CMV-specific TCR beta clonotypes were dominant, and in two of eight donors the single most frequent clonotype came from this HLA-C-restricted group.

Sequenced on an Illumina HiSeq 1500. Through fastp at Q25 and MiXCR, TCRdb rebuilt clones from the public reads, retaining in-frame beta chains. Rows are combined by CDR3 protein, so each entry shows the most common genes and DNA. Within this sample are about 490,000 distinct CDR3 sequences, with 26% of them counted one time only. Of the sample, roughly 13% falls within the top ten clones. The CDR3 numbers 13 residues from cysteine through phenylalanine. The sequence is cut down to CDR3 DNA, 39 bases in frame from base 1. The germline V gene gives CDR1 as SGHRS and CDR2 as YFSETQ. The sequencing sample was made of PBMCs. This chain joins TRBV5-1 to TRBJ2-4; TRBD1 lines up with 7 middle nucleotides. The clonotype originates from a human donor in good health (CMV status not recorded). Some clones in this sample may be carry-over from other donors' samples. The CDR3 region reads CASTLGTANIQYF. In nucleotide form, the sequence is TGCGCCAGCACCTTGGGGACAGCAAACATTCAGTACTTC.